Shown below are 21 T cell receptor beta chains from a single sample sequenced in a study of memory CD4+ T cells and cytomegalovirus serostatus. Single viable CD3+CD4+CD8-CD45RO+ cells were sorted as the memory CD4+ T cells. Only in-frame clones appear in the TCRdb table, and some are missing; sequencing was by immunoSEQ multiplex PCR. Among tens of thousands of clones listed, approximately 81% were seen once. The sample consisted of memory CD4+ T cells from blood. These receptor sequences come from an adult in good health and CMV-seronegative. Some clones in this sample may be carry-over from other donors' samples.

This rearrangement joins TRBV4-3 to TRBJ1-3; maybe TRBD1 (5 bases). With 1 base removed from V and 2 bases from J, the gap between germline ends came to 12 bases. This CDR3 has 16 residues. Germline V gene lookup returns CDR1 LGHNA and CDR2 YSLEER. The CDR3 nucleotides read TGCGCCAGCAGCCAAGGTTTAGGGGTAACTGGAAACACCATATATTTT. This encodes CASSQGLGVTGNTIYF.

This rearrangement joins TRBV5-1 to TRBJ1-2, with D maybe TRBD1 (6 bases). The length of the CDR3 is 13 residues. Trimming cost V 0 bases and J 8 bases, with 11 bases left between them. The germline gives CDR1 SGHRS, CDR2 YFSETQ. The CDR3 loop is CASSLDRAGGYTF. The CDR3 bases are TGCGCCAGCAGCTTGGACAGGGCCGGCGGCTACACCTTC.

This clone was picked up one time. CDR3: CASSPPTGAGANVLTF. The CDR3, as DNA: TGTGCCAGCAGCCCTCCGACAGGGGCTGGGGCCAACGTCCTGACTTTC. V gene TRBV5-4 combines with J gene TRBJ2-6, with 8 bases lining up with TRBD1. The V gene end was trimmed by 4 bases and the J gene end by 2 bases; junction bases not matched to a gene: 5. Germline CDR1 is SGHNT and CDR2 is YYREEE (reference sequence). This CDR3 is built from 16 residues.

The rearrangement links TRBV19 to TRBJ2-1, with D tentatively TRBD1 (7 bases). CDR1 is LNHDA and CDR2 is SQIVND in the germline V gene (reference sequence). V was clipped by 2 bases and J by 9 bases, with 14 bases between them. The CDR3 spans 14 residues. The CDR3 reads CASSIIQGRGEQFF. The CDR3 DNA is TGTGCCAGTAGTATAATACAGGGGCGGGGTGAGCAGTTCTTC.

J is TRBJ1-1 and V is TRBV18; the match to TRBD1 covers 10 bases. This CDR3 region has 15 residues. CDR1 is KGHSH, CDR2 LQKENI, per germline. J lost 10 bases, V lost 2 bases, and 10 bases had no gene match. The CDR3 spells CASSPSVAGTGVAFF. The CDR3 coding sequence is TGTGCCAGCTCACCATCCGTGGCCGGGACAGGGGTAGCTTTCTTT. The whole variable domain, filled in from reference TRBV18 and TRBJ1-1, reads NAGVMQNPRHLVRRRGQEARLRCSPMKGHSHVYWYRQLPEEGLKFMVYLQKENIIDESGMPKERFSAEFPKEGPSILRIQQVVRGDSAAYFCASSPSVAGTGVAFFGQGTRLTVV.

CDR3 DNA: TGTGCCAGTAGTTCCTCCGGGACTAGCGGGGGGACCTACGAGCAGTACTTC. Translating it yields CASSSSGTSGGTYEQYF. V usage is TRBV19 and J usage is TRBJ2-7, with 15 bases lining up with TRBD2. Trimming removed 5 bases from V and 2 bases from J; junction bases left unmatched: 7. The CDR3 runs 17 residues. Looked up from germline, CDR1 is LNHDA and CDR2 is SQIVND (reference sequence).

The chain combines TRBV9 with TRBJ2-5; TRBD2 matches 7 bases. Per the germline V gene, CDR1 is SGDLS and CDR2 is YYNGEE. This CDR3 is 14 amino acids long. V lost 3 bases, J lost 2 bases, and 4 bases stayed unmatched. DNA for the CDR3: TGTGCCAGCAGCGCCCTCGGGGGGCAAGAGACCCAGTACTTC. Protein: CASSALGGQETQYF.

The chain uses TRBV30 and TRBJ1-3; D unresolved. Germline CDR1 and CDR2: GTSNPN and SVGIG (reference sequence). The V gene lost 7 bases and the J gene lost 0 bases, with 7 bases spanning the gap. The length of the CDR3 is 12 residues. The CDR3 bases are TGTGCCTCGCACCGCTCTGGAAACACCATATATTTT. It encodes CASHRSGNTIYF. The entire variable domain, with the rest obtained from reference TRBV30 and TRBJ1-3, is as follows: SQTIHQWPATLVQPVGSPLSLECTVEGTSNPNLYWYRQAAGRGLQLLFYSVGIGQISSEVPQNLSASRPQDRQFILSSKKLLLSDSGFYLCASHRSGNTIYFGEGSWLTVV.

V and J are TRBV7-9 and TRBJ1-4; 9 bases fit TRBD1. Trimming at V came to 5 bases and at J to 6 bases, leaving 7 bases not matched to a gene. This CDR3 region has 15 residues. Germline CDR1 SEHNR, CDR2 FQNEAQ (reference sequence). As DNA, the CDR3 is TGTGCCAGCAGCCATCGGGACAGGGCCTATGAAAAACTGTTTTTT. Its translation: CASSHRDRAYEKLFF.

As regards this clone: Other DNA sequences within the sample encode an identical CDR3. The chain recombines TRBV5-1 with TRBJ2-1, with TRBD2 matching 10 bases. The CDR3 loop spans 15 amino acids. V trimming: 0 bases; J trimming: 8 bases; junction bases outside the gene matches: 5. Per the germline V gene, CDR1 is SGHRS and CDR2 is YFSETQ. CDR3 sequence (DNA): TGCGCCAGCAGCTTGGCCGGGACTAGCGTGGATGAGCAGTTCTTC. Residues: CASSLAGTSVDEQFF.

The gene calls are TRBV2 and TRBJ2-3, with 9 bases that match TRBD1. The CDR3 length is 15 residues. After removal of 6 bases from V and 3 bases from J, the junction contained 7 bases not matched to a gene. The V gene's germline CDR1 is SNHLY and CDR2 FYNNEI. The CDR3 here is CASRPDRGRTDTQYF. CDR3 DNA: TGTGCCAGCAGACCCGACAGGGGGAGGACAGATACGCAGTATTTT.

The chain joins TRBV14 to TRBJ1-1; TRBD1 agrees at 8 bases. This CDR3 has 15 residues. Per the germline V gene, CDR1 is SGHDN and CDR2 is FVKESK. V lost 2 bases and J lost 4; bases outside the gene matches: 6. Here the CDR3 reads CASSQRTGRATEAFF. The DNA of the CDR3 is TGTGCCAGCAGCCAACGGACAGGGAGGGCCACTGAAGCTTTCTTT. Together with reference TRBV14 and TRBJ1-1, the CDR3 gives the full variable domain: EAGVTQFPSHSVIEKGQTVTLRCDPISGHDNLYWYRRVMGKEIKFLLHFVKESKQDESGMPNNRFLAERTGGTYSTLKVQPAELEDSGVYFCASSQRTGRATEAFFGQGTRLTVV.

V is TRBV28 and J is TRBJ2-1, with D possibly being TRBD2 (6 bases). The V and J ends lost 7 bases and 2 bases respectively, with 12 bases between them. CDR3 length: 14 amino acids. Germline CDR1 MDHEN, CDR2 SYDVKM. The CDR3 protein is CASTLGRTYNEQFF. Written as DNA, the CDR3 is TGTGCCAGCACCCTAGGGAGGACCTACAATGAGCAGTTCTTC.

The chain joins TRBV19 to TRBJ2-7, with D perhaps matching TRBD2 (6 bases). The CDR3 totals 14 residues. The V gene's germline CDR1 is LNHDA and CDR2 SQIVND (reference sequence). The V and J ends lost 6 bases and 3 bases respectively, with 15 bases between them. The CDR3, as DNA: TGTGCCAGTAGAATTACTAGCTCCAGCTACGAGCAGTACTTC. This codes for CASRITSSSYEQYF.

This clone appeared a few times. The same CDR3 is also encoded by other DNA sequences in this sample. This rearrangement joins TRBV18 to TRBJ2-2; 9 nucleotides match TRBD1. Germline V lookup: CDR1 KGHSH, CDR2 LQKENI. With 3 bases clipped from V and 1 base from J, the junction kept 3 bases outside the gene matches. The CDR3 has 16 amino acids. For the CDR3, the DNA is TGTGCCAGCTCACCCCCGGGACAGGGGAACACCGGGGAGCTGTTTTTT. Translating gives CASSPPGQGNTGELFF.

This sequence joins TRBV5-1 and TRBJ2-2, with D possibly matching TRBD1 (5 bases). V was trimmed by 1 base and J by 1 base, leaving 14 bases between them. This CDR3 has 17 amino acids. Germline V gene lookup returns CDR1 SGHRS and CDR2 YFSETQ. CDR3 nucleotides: TGCGCCAGCAGCTTGAAACTGCAGGGTATGAACACCGGGGAGCTGTTTTTT. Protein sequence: CASSLKLQGMNTGELFF.

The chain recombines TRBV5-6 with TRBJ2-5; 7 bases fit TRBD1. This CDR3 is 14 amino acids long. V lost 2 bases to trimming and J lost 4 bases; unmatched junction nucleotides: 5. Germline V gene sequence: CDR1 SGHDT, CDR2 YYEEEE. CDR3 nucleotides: TGTGCCAGCAGCTTAAGACAGGGCGGAGAGACCCAGTACTTC. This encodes CASSLRQGGETQYF.

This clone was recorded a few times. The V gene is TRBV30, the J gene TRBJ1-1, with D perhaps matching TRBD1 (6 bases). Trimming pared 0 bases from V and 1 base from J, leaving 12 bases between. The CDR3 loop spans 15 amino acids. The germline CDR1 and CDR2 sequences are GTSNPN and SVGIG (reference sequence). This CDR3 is CAWSVSTRGNTEAFF. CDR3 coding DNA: TGTGCCTGGAGTGTATCGACCAGGGGGAACACTGAAGCTTTCTTT.

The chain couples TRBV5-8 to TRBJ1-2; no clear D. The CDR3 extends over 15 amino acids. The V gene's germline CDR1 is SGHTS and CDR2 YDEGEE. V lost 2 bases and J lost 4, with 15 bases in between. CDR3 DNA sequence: TGTGCCAGCAGCTTCGGGCAGAGACAAAGCTATGGCTACACCTTC. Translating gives CASSFGQRQSYGYTF.

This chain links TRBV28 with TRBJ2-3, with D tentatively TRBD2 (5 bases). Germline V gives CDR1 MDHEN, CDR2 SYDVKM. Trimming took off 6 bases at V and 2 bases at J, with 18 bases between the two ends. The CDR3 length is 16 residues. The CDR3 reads CASRDTALANTDTQYF. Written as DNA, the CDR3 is TGTGCCAGCAGGGATACAGCCTTAGCGAACACAGATACGCAGTATTTT. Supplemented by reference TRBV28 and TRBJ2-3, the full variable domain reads DVKVTQSSRYLVKRTGEKVFLECVQDMDHENMFWYRQDPGLGLRLIYFSYDVKMKEKGDIPEGYSVSREKKERFSLILESASTNQTSMYLCASRDTALANTDTQYFGPGTRLTVL.

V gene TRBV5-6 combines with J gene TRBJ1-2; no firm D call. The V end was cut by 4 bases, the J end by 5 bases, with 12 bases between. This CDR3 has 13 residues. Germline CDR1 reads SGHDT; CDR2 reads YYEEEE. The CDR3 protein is CASSPWTPYGYTF. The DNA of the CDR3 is TGTGCCAGCAGCCCCTGGACTCCGTATGGCTACACCTTC.